The text below deals with one T cell receptor beta chain. Its cognate antigen has yet to be identified. Qualities for individual bases were not recorded, and no much larger clone is one base off. The CDR3 measures 15 amino acids from cysteine to phenylalanine. Only CDR3 DNA is held: 45 bases, read in frame from base 1. CDR1 and CDR2 are drawn from the germline V gene (reference sequence): GTSNPN, SVGIG. V loses 4 bases of germline sequence and J loses 4 bases, and the interval between the two ends is 17 bases. The sample belongs to a study of cytomegalovirus exposure and HLA in healthy donors (dated by TCRdb to the late 2010s). Background for the entire study: An earlier analysis of approximately 600 of the donors reported 250 to 300 Gb of sequence data and 120 million or so unique TCR beta sequences from around 200 million T cells. An early release covering around 630 HLA-typed donors comprised roughly 300 gigabases of sequencing data and tens of millions of unique TCR sequences. Among the roughly 370 genotyped donors, around 81% belonged to the genetic ancestry cluster associated with self-reported Caucasian donors. The study was designed to test whether signatures of past pathogen exposure could be identified by cataloging public T cell receptors. The T cell repertoires of around 730 subjects were profiled by immunosequencing and related to cytomegalovirus serostatus. Along with the approximately 600-subject first cohort, a separate validation cohort of over a hundred different subjects was used. The study combined high-throughput TCR immunosequencing, statistical association of individual TCRs with disease status, and machine learning to predict cytomegalovirus infection status. A later analysis re-analyzed previously published TCR beta repertoires from 666 donors and added high-resolution HLA genotyping to study TCR occurrence patterns. In the later analysis, no new phenotypic data were used to find candidate immune exposures; instead, reliance was placed on TCR beta sequences and their occurrence across donors. An earlier analysis of 587 of the donors applied high-throughput TCR beta sequencing to assess whether each TCR beta V gene segment acted as functional or pseudogenic. Alongside the repertoire data, information on donor age, sex, ethnicity and CMV serostatus was compiled. In a later genetic analysis, genome-wide SNP genotypes for 398 of the 666 donors were used, and that subset was treated as a discovery cohort. Every repertoire in the discovery cohort had been generated on one and the same sequencing platform. Class I and class II HLA loci were covered by the typing at four-digit resolution. Typing coverage differed by locus: A, B, C, DRB1 and DQB1 were typed in about 629-640 donors, DQA1 in about 500, DPA1 in 606, and DPB1 in 450 to 490. Because of strong linkage in the cohort, a handful of DR-DQ haplotypes were treated as single units for association and clustering. Among approximately 370 genotyped donors of the cohort, an average of around 250,000 unique TCR beta nucleotide sequences was sequenced per donor, of which about 19% were non-productive.

Overall results and qualifications from the work: The sequencing pipeline was judged likely to have produced a cluster of highly shared sequence variants as a technical artifact. According to a later analysis, TCR association rates differed among HLA loci, with DRB1 alleles showing the most associated TCRs and HLA-C alleles showing the fewest. The earlier analysis of nearly 600 of the donors excluded fewer than 20 rarely observed V segments, including chromosome 9 orphons, because counts were too low. Because HLA typing was missing for some donors at each locus, association tests included only the typed subset. Specific HLA alleles were associated with over 15,000 TCR beta sequences at a false discovery rate of 0.05 in a later analysis. Cytomegalovirus status was reported to be diagnosed by the classifier with high specificity and sensitivity in both the original and validation cohorts. In an earlier analysis of 587 of the donors, most TCR beta V segments appeared in productive rearrangements about 87% or about 30% of the time, broadly matching IMGT annotations. In this cohort, only TCR beta chains were sequenced, and detectable features were limited by the absence of alpha or paired-chain data. According to a later analysis, most CMV-associated TCR beta chains appeared to be HLA-restricted, and the HLA associations seemed to be driven largely by CMV exposure. A later genetic analysis reported fewer N-insertions in productive TCRs among donors in an Asian-associated ancestry cluster than the roughly 650-donor mean. Most TCR sequences were seen in very few donors, while some public TCRs were found in many individuals. In vitro tests confirmed that a few of the cytomegalovirus-associated TCR beta chains recognize cytomegalovirus antigens. The 87-base-pair reads could not distinguish some IMGT-functional V segments, including TRBV6-2 and TRBV6-3, so those segments were excluded. V-gene and J-gene trimming of TCR beta chains was associated with a missense DCLRE1C variant in a later genetic analysis, and the association was replicated in an independent cohort. A further reported finding was that TCR beta sequences accurately predicted the HLA-A and HLA-B alleles for most subjects in the first cohort. The authors suggested that the approach could potentially be extended to other disease states and immunological phenotypes. Roughly uniform sequencing depth across donors was assumed in presence/absence analyses, although this assumption may not hold. Linkage disequilibrium might explain the correlated functional status among segregating V segments, but an unknown experimental factor could not be excluded. For the cohort, immune exposure information was limited to CMV serostatus. In a later analysis, HLA-associated TCR beta chains were found to be more clonally expanded and to have lower generation probabilities than equally common non-associated chains. Strong co-occurrence of HLA alleles, especially DR and DQ, made assigning TCR associations to individual alleles difficult. Several of the top co-occurrence clusters appeared to be linked to parvovirus B19, influenza, CMV and Epstein-Barr virus, according to a later analysis. In the study, 150 to 200 TCR beta chains were listed as associated with cytomegalovirus.

The cohort comprised fewer than 750 healthy bone marrow donors. At the time of sampling, all cohort members were nominally healthy, though unrecorded immune exposures were likely present. The donor tested CMV seronegative and was one of the 352 seronegative cohort members. Every donor gave a peripheral blood sample, and the peripheral blood mononuclear cells from that sample were used for TCR beta sequencing. Genomic DNA was extracted from the blood cell samples with the Qiagen DNeasy Blood Extraction Kit. Receptor libraries were prepared by the immunoSEQ multiplex PCR assay. A mixture of 60 forward primers for TCR Vbeta segments and 13 reverse primers for TCR Jbeta segments was used in the multiplex PCR. Amplification of the CDR3 region of rearranged TCR beta genes was performed with a multiplex PCR assay on genomic DNA. Amplified TCR beta libraries were sequenced as 87-base-pair reads on the Illumina HiSeq System. In the authors' own workflow: A later analysis tallied around 87 million unique TCR beta chains across the 610 or so repertoires, and some 10 million of those chains were shared by two or more donors. A nearest-neighbor algorithm error-corrected the raw reads and collapsed the reads into unique sequences, merging closely related sequences to remove PCR and sequencing errors. To assign V, D and J gene segments, CDR3 sequences were aligned to IMGT reference sequences. For a sequence to be retained, a match of at least six nucleotides was required to both a V gene segment and a J gene segment. Rearrangements were called productive when the CDR3 lacked stop codons and stayed in frame with V and J; all others were non-productive. CDR3 was defined according to IMGT convention as the region running from the second conserved V-encoded cysteine to the conserved J-encoded phenylalanine. The earlier analysis of about 590 of the donors excluded sequences that lacked an unambiguous match to a single V gene segment. An earlier analysis of under 750 of the donors called V segments functional above 56.7% productive rearrangements and segregating when the between-donor standard deviation exceeded 5%. A statistical classification framework was built for diagnosing cytomegalovirus status from the catalog of TCR beta chain sequences. V and J gene assignment, in a later analysis, came from comparing TCR nucleotide sequences with IMGT/GENE-DB human TR gene sequences. Using the TCRdist pipeline, a later analysis assigned CDR3 sequences along with most-parsimonious VDJ recombination scenarios. In a later analysis, every TCR beta chain was defined by the combination of its CDR3 amino acid sequence and its V-gene family, and reads without a unique V-gene family were dropped. A later analysis removed 592 highly shared, low-generation-probability nucleotide sequences to deal with suspected cross-contamination and a sequencing artifact. A later analysis calculated a clonal expansion index for each public chain from normalized within-repertoire ranks of inferred template counts. In a later analysis, generation probabilities were computed with a VDJ recombination model fitted to out-of-frame rearrangements, and the resulting probabilities were checked against IGoR. In a later analysis, TCR-TCR, TCR-HLA and TCR-CMV co-occurrence was scored with hypergeometric tests, and a repertoire-size bias correction was applied to TCR pairs. To estimate false discovery rates, a later analysis permuted the HLA or CMV assignments 20 times. In a later analysis, co-occurring TCRs were grouped using DBSCAN, with TCRdist sequence similarity added in when clustering inside HLA-allele-positive subsets. Repertoires with fewer than 30,000 or more than 120,000 public chains, plus five repertoires with anomalous nucleotide sharing, were excluded from co-occurrence clustering. TCRdb stores this immuneACCESS table with in-frame sequences only. Part of the clones is absent; in the studies checked, under half of the shortfall reflects unresolved V genes, and no reason is known for the rest. V and J calls and clone size are copied from that table; D and trimming were computed from the DNA. The sample records some 120,000 clones, approximately 78% of which are singletons. Of the sample, more than 1.5% falls within the top ten clones.

The rearranged segments are TRBV30 and TRBJ1-5; tentative D gene TRBD1, with 5 bases matching. Sample: PBMCs. The sequence came from a man between 40 and 49 years old in good health and CMV-seronegative. CDR3 reads: CAWTPAGLPNQPQHF. The DNA reads TGTGCCTGGACCCCGGCGGGGCTCCCTAATCAGCCCCAGCATTTT.